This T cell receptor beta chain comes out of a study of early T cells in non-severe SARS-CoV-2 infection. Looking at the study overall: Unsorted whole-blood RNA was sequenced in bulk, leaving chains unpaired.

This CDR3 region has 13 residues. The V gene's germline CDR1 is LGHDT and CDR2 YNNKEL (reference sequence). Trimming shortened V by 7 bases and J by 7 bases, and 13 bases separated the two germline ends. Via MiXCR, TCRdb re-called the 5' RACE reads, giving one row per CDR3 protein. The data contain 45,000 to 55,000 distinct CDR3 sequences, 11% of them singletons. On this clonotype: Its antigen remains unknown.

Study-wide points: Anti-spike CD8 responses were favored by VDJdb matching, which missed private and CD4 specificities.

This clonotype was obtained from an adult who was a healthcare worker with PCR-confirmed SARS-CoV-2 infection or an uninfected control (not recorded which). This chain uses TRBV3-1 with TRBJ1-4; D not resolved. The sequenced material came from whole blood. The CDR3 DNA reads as TGTGCCAGCACCCGCGGAGGTATTGAAAAACTGTTTTTT. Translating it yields CASTRGGIEKLFF.